The T cell receptor (beta chain) under discussion was sequenced for a study of immune cell composition in non-small cell lung cancer. Generated by immunoSEQ multiplex PCR, the TCRdb table keeps only in-frame clones and is missing some. The sample comprises about 5,300 clones, over 75% of which are singletons, and under 6.5% rests with the top ten. Normal lung was sampled as far from the tumour as possible, at least 3 cm. Genomic DNA came from frozen unsorted single-cell suspensions. A remark on this clone: Antigen unknown.

Notes on the study in general: TIL tumour reactivity correlated with maximal tumour-associated clone frequency in adenocarcinoma. Smoking pack-years did not significantly correlate with tumour TCR-beta clonality.

The CDR3 sequence is 14 residues long. The germline V and J ends were trimmed by 4 bases and 8 bases, with 14 bases remaining between them. In germline, CDR1 is SEHNR, CDR2 FQNEAQ (reference sequence). The sequenced material came from non-adjacent lung tissue. This clonotype was obtained from a human donor with non-small cell lung cancer. Some clones in this sample may be carry-over from other donors' samples. The V and J genes are TRBV7-9 and TRBJ1-4; D might be TRBD1 (5 bases). In nucleotides, the CDR3 is TGTGCCAGCAGCTCTCAGGCGGGGGGGGAAAAACTGTTTTTT. It translates to CASSSQAGGEKLFF.